This is a list of T cell receptor beta chains from one sample in a study of early T cells in non-severe SARS-CoV-2 infection. Each CDR3 protein gets one entry after TCRdb re-called the 5' RACE reads with MiXCR. The data hold some 66,000 distinct CDR3 sequences, with approximately 13% observed a single time. Sequencing was performed on whole blood. The receptors stem from an adult who was a healthcare worker with PCR-confirmed SARS-CoV-2 infection or an uninfected control (not recorded which). The CDR3 runs from the conserved cysteine through the conserved F or W. Each record gives: D gene, J gene, V gene, clone size, CDR3 protein, CDR3 DNA. D genes are given only for firm matches. The size entry is marked missing in some rows and otherwise reads once, few, many or a size class.

>TRBD2|TRBJ2-1|TRBV9|few
CASSVQGTSGNNEQFF
TGTGCCAGCAGCGTGCAAGGGACTAGCGGGAATAATGAGCAGTTCTTC
>.|TRBJ2-7|TRBV20-1|many
CSAGHTYEQYF
TGCAGTGCTGGCCATACCTACGAGCAGTACTTC
>.|TRBJ2-7|TRBV20-1|.
CSANTRDRAHGEQYF
TGCAGTGCTAACACCCGGGACCGCGCTCATGGCGAGCAGTACTTC
>TRBD1|TRBJ1-4|TRBV28|many
CASSPRDRGYEKLFF
TGTGCCAGCAGTCCCCGGGACAGGGGGTATGAAAAACTGTTTTTT
>TRBD2|TRBJ2-7|TRBV7-9|.
CASSPGGGYQQYF
TGTGCCAGCAGCCCCGGGGGGGGCTACCAACAGTACTTC
>TRBD1|TRBJ2-1|TRBV10-2|few
CAQGTGTSNEQFF
TGCGCCCAGGGGACAGGAACTTCTAATGAGCAGTTCTTC
>.|TRBJ2-3|TRBV6-2/TRBV6-3|.
CASSYDDTQYF
TGTGCCAGCAGTTACGATGATACGCAGTATTTT
>.|TRBJ1-5|TRBV28|many
CASSLGVQPQHF
TGTGCCAGCAGTTTGGGCGTCCAGCCCCAGCATTTT
>TRBD1|TRBJ2-7|TRBV28|.
CASRPGGSSYEQYF
TGTGCCAGCAGACCAGGGGGCTCTTCCTACGAGCAGTACTTC
>TRBD1|TRBJ2-7|TRBV28|.
CASSDWTGPLSEQYF
TGTGCCAGCAGTGACTGGACAGGTCCCCTTAGTGAGCAGTACTTC
>.|TRBJ2-4|TRBV9|.
CASSVGNRLAKNIQYF
TGTGCCAGCAGCGTAGGTAACAGACTAGCCAAAAACATTCAGTACTTC
>.|TRBJ2-5|TRBV28|few
CASRETQYF
TGTGCCAGCAGGGAGACCCAGTACTTC
>TRBD2|TRBJ2-1|TRBV3-1|few
CASSRLGLARNEQFF
TGTGCCAGCAGCCGACTTGGACTAGCGAGGAATGAGCAGTTCTTC
>.|TRBJ1-5|TRBV6-2/TRBV6-3|few
CASSLIRNQPQHF
TGTGCCAGCAGTTTGATCCGAAATCAGCCCCAGCATTTT
>.|TRBJ2-3|TRBV5-6|.
CAGSSVRDQGYRAQYF
TGTGCCGGCAGCTCCGTCCGGGACCAGGGGTATCGGGCGCAGTATTTT
>.|TRBJ2-2|TRBV21-1|.
CASSFHPRTPSGPRELFF
TGTGCCAGCAGCTTTCATCCGAGGACCCCTTCGGGCCCACGGGAGCTGTTTTTT
>.|TRBJ2-3|TRBV28|.
CASSFVGSTDTQYF
TGTGCCAGCAGTTTTGTGGGGAGCACAGATACGCAGTATTTT
>TRBD2|TRBJ2-1|TRBV11-2|.
CASSQREGSYNEQFF
TGTGCCAGCAGTCAGCGGGAGGGATCCTACAATGAGCAGTTCTTC
>.|TRBJ1-5|TRBV9|.
CTSSVDPSSNQPQHF
TGTACCAGCAGCGTAGACCCTAGTAGCAATCAGCCCCAGCATTTT
>TRBD2|TRBJ2-1|TRBV6-1|few
CASSEGGTSLSRSFEQFF
TGTGCCAGCAGTGAAGGTGGGACTAGCTTGTCCCGGTCTTTTGAGCAGTTCTTC
>.|TRBJ2-7|TRBV6-6|.
CASSLLGSSYEQYF
TGTGCCAGCAGTTTATTGGGTAGCTCCTACGAGCAGTACTTC
>TRBD1|TRBJ2-5|TRBV7-9|.
CASSAYRDRGETQYF
TGTGCCAGCAGCGCCTACCGGGACAGGGGAGAGACCCAGTACTTC
>.|TRBJ1-1|TRBV7-9|few
CASSPEGGAEAFF
TGTGCCAGCAGCCCCGAGGGGGGGGCTGAAGCTTTCTTT
>.|TRBJ1-3|TRBV29-1|.
CSVQTIGNTIYF
TGCAGCGTCCAAACTATCGGAAACACCATATATTTT
>TRBD1|TRBJ1-2|TRBV28|few
CASSSYRGRNYGYTF
TGTGCCAGCAGTTCTTACAGGGGGCGCAACTATGGCTACACCTTC
>.|TRBJ2-1|TRBV7-2|.
CASSLEVVSRHEQFF
TGTGCCAGCAGCTTAGAGGTTGTCAGTAGACATGAGCAGTTCTTC
>.|TRBJ2-7|TRBV2|.
CASARRDEQYF
TGTGCCAGCGCTAGGAGAGACGAGCAGTACTTC
>.|TRBJ2-1|TRBV5-4|many
CASSLAGRGNEQFF
TGTGCCAGCAGCTTGGCCGGGAGAGGCAATGAGCAGTTCTTC
>.|TRBJ2-2|TRBV5-1|many
CASSLEATTTGELFF
TGCGCCAGCAGCTTGGAAGCGACCACAACCGGGGAGCTGTTTTTT
>.|TRBJ2-2|TRBV3-1|many
CASSQAPGRIFTGELFF
TGTGCCAGCAGCCAAGCCCCTGGACGGATCTTCACCGGGGAGCTGTTTTTT
>.|TRBJ2-1|TRBV20-1|.
CSARVDLSYNEQFF
TGCAGTGCTAGAGTAGATCTTTCCTACAATGAGCAGTTCTTC
>.|TRBJ2-2|TRBV27|many
CASGRAGELFF
TGTGCCAGTGGTAGGGCCGGGGAGCTGTTTTTT
>.|TRBJ2-1|TRBV3-1|many
CASSQVAGEQFF
TGTGCCAGCAGCCAAGTCGCGGGTGAGCAGTTCTTC
>TRBD2|TRBJ2-1|TRBV24-1|many
CATSDFEREGLFF
TGTGCCACCAGTGATTTTGAGCGGGAGGGTCTGTTCTTC
>TRBD2|TRBJ2-5|TRBV10-3|many
CAISGPAREGPQETQYF
TGTGCCATCAGTGGACCTGCCCGGGAGGGCCCACAAGAGACCCAGTACTTC
>.|TRBJ1-5|TRBV7-2|few
CASSLASYSNQPQHF
TGTGCCAGCAGCTTAGCCAGCTATAGCAATCAGCCCCAGCATTTT
>TRBD2|TRBJ2-7|TRBV5-1|many
CASSPRGKKLAGLDEQYF
TGCGCCAGCAGCCCCCGCGGTAAGAAGCTAGCGGGACTCGACGAGCAGTACTTC
>TRBD1|TRBJ1-4|TRBV7-9|medium-sized
CASTIRGGNEKLFF
TGTGCCAGCACCATACGAGGGGGCAACGAAAAACTGTTTTTT
>.|TRBJ2-1|TRBV9|.
CASSPDPFYNEQFF
TGTGCCAGCAGCCCAGATCCCTTCTACAATGAGCAGTTCTTC
>TRBD1|TRBJ2-1|TRBV5-1|few
CASSWTGGSYNEQFF
TGCGCCAGCAGCTGGACAGGGGGATCCTACAATGAGCAGTTCTTC
>.|TRBJ1-2|TRBV5-1|.
CASSLAGPKNGYTF
TGCGCCAGCAGCTTGGCCGGTCCCAAGAATGGCTACACCTTC